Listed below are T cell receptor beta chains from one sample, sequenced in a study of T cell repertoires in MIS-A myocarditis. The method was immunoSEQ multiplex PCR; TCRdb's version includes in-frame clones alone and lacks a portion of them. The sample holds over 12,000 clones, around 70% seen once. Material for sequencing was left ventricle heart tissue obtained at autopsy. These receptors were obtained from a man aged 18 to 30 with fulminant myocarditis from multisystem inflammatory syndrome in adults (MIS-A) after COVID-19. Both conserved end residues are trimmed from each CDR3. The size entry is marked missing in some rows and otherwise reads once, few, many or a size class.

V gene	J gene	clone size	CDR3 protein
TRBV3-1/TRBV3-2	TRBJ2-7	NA	ASSQDWAGEQY
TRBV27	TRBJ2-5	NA	ASSPWGTGLQETQY
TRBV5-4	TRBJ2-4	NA	ASSLDSTSGTIQY
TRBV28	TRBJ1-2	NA	ASSFPRDYGYT
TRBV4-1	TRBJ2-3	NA	ASSQETSGMVADTQY
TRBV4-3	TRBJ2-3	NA	ASSQMTSGGTDTQY
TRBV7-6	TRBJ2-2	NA	ASSSDRSGWSGVNTGELF
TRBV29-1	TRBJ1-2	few	SVESYYGYT
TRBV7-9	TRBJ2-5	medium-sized	ASSRTQGRPRETQY
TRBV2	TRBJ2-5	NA	ASSTGTVAQETQY